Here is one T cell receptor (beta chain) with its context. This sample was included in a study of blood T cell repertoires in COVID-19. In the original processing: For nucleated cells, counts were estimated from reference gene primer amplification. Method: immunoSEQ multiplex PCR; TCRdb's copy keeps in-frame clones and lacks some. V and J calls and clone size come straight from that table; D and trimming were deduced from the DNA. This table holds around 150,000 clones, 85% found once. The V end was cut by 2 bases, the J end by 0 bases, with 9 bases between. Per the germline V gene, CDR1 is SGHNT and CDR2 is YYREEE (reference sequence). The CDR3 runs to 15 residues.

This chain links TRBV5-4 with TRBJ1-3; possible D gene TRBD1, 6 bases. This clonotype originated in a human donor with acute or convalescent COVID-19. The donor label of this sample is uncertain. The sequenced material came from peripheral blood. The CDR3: CASSFDRYSGNTIYF. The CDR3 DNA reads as TGTGCCAGCAGCTTTGACAGGTACTCTGGAAACACCATATATTTT.